A selection of T cell receptor beta chains follows, all from one sample in a study of cytomegalovirus exposure and HLA in healthy donors. Sequenced by immunoSEQ multiplex PCR; TCRdb stores in-frame clones only, minus some. The table counts nearly 35,000 clones; around 3.4% lies in the top ten. The sequenced material came from PBMCs. All receptors come from a woman aged 40 to 50 in good health and CMV-seropositive. Each CDR3 is given with its conserved first and last residue. D genes are given only for firm matches.

J: TRBJ1-5
V: TRBV19
D: NA
CDR3: CASSIVQESGPQHF

J: TRBJ2-7
V: TRBV7-9
D: NA
CDR3: CASGRRGSASEQYF

J: TRBJ2-2
V: TRBV5-1
D: TRBD1
CDR3: CASSSGQGGELFF

J: TRBJ1-4
V: TRBV15
D: TRBD1
CDR3: CATSSSTGTNEKLFF

J: TRBJ2-1
V: TRBV28
D: NA
CDR3: CASSLSGLHNEQFF

J: TRBJ2-5
V: TRBV6-1
D: TRBD1
CDR3: CASSVAGGWLVTQYF

J: TRBJ2-7
V: TRBV28
D: NA
CDR3: CASSLDPPLRAGQYF

J: TRBJ1-2
V: TRBV5-1
D: TRBD1
CDR3: CASSPGTVPNYGYTF

J: TRBJ2-7
V: TRBV14
D: NA
CDR3: CASSQSQGEVNEQYF

J: TRBJ2-5
V: TRBV2
D: NA
CDR3: CASRITRNQETQYF

J: TRBJ2-7
V: TRBV11-2
D: TRBD2
CDR3: CASSTPGLTPLGEQYF

J: TRBJ2-2
V: TRBV4-2
D: TRBD2
CDR3: CASSQGTSGIDANTGELFF